A selection of T cell receptor beta chains follows, all from one sample in a study of CD8 T cells in ankylosing spondylitis. One entry per CDR3 protein, called by TCRdb with MiXCR from the 5' RACE reads. The table lists approximately 220,000 distinct CDR3 sequences, roughly 25% of them singletons. Sequencing was performed on blood, either unsorted or a sorted T cell fraction (not recorded which). These receptors were collected from a male donor with ankylosing spondylitis or in good health (not recorded which). The CDR3 runs from the conserved cysteine through the conserved F or W.

TRBV19	TRBJ2-4	CASNQGADKNIQYF
TRBV5-1	TRBJ2-2	CASSLAPPGAGELFF
TRBV20-1	TRBJ2-1	CSAREQSYNEQFF
TRBV7-2	TRBJ2-7	CASSLSDNSYEQYF
TRBV12-3/TRBV12-4	TRBJ1-1	CASSLIRNTEAFF
TRBV12-3/TRBV12-4	TRBJ2-7	CASSRTGPPVHEQYF
TRBV20-1	TRBJ2-5	CSANQGAAQETQYF
TRBV12-3/TRBV12-4	TRBJ2-5	CASSSNRGETQYF
TRBV12-3/TRBV12-4	TRBJ2-3	CASSFGDREADTQYF
TRBV20-1	TRBJ1-2	CSASRQGVGYTF
TRBV20-1	TRBJ2-1	CSASGGGLSYNEQFF
TRBV20-1	TRBJ2-1	CSARLRKGKGYNEQFF
TRBV9	TRBJ2-2	CATNRGGTGELFF
TRBV20-1	TRBJ2-2	CSARRPGQQNTGELFF
TRBV5-1	TRBJ2-5	CASGIQGGRGETQYF
TRBV6-2/TRBV6-3	TRBJ2-3	CASSYSKGTSGKFGTDTQYF
TRBV15	TRBJ2-2	CATREGADAERELFF
TRBV7-2	TRBJ2-5	CASSRQGARETQYF
TRBV20-1	TRBJ2-7	CSATGLYEQYF